One and the same sample provided the 3 T cell receptor beta chains below, sequenced in a study of blood T cell repertoires in COVID-19. Sequencing used immunoSEQ multiplex PCR; TCRdb keeps in-frame clones, though not all of them. This sample has over 350,000 clones, with approximately 87% found just once. Sequenced sample: PBMCs or T cells enriched from blood (not recorded which). All receptors derive from a woman aged 45-65 years who had recovered from COVID-19.

This clone has only a few counts. This chain links TRBV28 with TRBJ1-4, with 8 bases fitting TRBD1. Trimming removed 5 bases from V and 4 bases from J; junction bases left unmatched: 6. Germline V gene lookup returns CDR1 MDHEN and CDR2 SYDVKM. The CDR3 has 15 amino acids. The CDR3 protein is CASSTSGQGNEKLFF. The CDR3 DNA reads TGTGCCAGCAGTACCTCCGGACAGGGTAATGAAAAACTGTTTTTT.

The gene calls are TRBV19 and TRBJ1-1; 10 bases align to TRBD1. The CDR3 spans 14 residues. Germline CDR1 LNHDA, CDR2 SQIVND (reference sequence). J was trimmed by 6 bases and V by 1 base; bases with no gene match: 2. The CDR3 reads CASSIVGTGAEAFF. The DNA of the CDR3 is TGTGCCAGTAGTATAGTTGGGACAGGGGCTGAAGCTTTCTTT.

The V and J genes are TRBV4-3 and TRBJ1-3, with D possibly being TRBD1 (5 bases). V gave up 1 base and J gave up 2 bases, with 12 bases separating them. This CDR3 comprises 16 residues. Germline assignment: CDR1 LGHNA and CDR2 YSLEER. CDR3 nucleotide sequence: TGCGCCAGCAGCCAAGGAATAGGGGAGGCTGGAAACACCATATATTTT. It is translated as CASSQGIGEAGNTIYF.